The text below deals with one T cell receptor beta chain. Between the trimmed V and J ends, which lost 2 bases and 2 bases, there was a span of 12 bases. The V gene's germline CDR1 is LNHNV and CDR2 YYDKDF (reference sequence). The CDR3 is made up of 15 amino acids. This table comes from immunoSEQ multiplex PCR, and its TCRdb copy is limited to in-frame clones, with some not included. The data hold about 74,000 clones, with roughly 90% observed a single time. This sample is drawn from a study of T cell changes during pregnancy in multiple sclerosis. This sequence was found in a female donor in good health, enrolled as a control in a pregnancy study. This rearrangement joins TRBV15 to TRBJ1-2; weak D call: TRBD1 (6 bases). Material: peripheral blood, obtained after pregnancy. The CDR3 sequence: CATSRNRDLNYGYTF. The CDR3 DNA is TGTGCCACCAGCAGAAACAGGGATCTGAACTATGGCTACACCTTC. Filled out from reference TRBV15 and TRBJ1-2, the complete variable domain reads DAMVIQNPRYQVTQFGKPVTLSCSQTLNHNVMYWYQQKSSQAPKLLFHYYDKDFNNEADTPDNFQSRRPNTSFCFLDIRSPGLGDTAMYLCATSRNRDLNYGYTFGSGTRLTVV.